This T cell receptor beta chain comes out of a study of OX40 agonist ivuxolimab in advanced cancers. Whole-study context: The dose-escalation cohort had hepatocellular carcinoma, melanoma, renal cell or head and neck cancer. Study-wide points: Nonresponders included some who also had low normalized T-cell clonal expansion.

Comments on this clone: As yet, its antigen is unknown.

V was shortened by 4 bases and J by 5 bases, with 12 bases between the two germline ends. In germline, CDR1 is SGHVS, CDR2 FNYEAQ. The CDR3 is 14 residues long. The assay was immunoSEQ multiplex PCR, and TCRdb's table has in-frame clones only and misses some. The sample lists tens of thousands of clones, around 83% occurring once. The sequence was collected from an adult with an advanced solid tumor such as melanoma, head and neck, liver or kidney cancer. The J gene is TRBJ1-5, the V gene TRBV7-6, with D perhaps TRBD1 (6 bases). The specimen was CD4+ or CD8+ T cells sorted from blood, collected in a trial of the OX40 agonist ivuxolimab. Here the CDR3 DNA reads TGTGCCAGCAGCTCCCGGGACACCGATCAGCCCCAGCATTTT. As protein: CASSSRDTDQPQHF.